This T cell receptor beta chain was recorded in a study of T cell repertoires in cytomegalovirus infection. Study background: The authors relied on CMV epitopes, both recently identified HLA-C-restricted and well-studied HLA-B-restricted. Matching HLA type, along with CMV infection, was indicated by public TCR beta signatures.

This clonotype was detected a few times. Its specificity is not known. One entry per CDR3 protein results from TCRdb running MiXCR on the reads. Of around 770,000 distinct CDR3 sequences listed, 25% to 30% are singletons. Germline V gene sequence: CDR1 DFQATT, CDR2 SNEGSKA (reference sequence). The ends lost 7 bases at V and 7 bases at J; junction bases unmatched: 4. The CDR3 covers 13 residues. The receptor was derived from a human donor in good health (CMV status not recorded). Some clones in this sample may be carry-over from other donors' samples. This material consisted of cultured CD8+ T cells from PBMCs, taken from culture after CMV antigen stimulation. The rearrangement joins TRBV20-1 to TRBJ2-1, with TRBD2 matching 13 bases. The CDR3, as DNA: TGCAGTGGACTAGCGGGGGGTATGAATGAGCAGTTCTTC. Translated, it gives CSGLAGGMNEQFF.